The 16 T cell receptor beta chains reported below all come from one sample, sequenced in a study of OX40 agonist ivuxolimab in advanced cancers. Libraries were constructed by the immunoSEQ multiplex PCR assay. Held by TCRdb, this immuneACCESS table contains in-frame sequences only and omits some clones. Under half of the omission traces to an unresolved V gene where checked; the cause of the rest is unknown. Here the sample has some 45,000 clones; 82% occur a single time. The biggest ten clones account for more than 2% of the sample. The input for sequencing was CD4+ or CD8+ T cells sorted from blood, taken in a trial of the OX40 agonist ivuxolimab. All receptors derive from an adult with an advanced solid tumor such as melanoma, head and neck, liver or kidney cancer.

This clone was picked up one time. This rearrangement joins TRBV29-1 to TRBJ1-1, with 10 bases matching TRBD1. The germline V gene encodes CDR1 SQVTM and CDR2 ANQGSEA. CDR3 length equals 12 residues. The junction had 1 base not matched to a gene; V was cut back by 6 bases and J by 3 bases. The DNA of the CDR3 is TGCAGCGTCGGGACAGGGGACACTGAAGCTTTCTTT. This encodes CSVGTGDTEAFF.

The rearrangement uses TRBV5-1 and TRBJ2-6; no reliable D call. This CDR3 contains 18 residues. Germline CDR1 is SGHRS and CDR2 is YFSETQ. V lost 4 bases, J lost 2 bases, and 19 bases lay in between. CDR3 protein: CASSNLGWLVTGANVLTF. CDR3 coding DNA: TGCGCCAGCAGCAACTTAGGCTGGTTGGTGACTGGGGCCAACGTCCTGACTTTC. The full variable domain, in which reference TRBV5-1 and TRBJ2-6 provide the parts outside the CDR3, is KAGVTQTPRYLIKTRGQQVTLSCSPISGHRSVSWYQQTPGQGLQFLFEYFSETQRNKGNFPGRFSGRQFSNSRSEMNVSTLELGDSALYLCASSNLGWLVTGANVLTFGAGSRLTVL.

The rearrangement joins TRBV6-6 to TRBJ2-1; D call uncertain. Trimming took 6 bases from V and 9 from J, leaving 9 bases between them. The CDR3 totals 11 residues. Per germline, CDR1 MNHNY and CDR2 SVGAGI (reference sequence). CDR3 DNA: TGTGCCAGCAGCCAAGCTGGTGAGCAGTTCTTC. Protein: CASSQAGEQFF.

Comments on this clone: Lacking the conserved final phenylalanine or tryptophan, this CDR3 likely reflects a read error. This chain links TRBV11-2 with TRBJ1-1; D is unresolved. With 5 bases removed from V and 0 bases from J, the gap between germline ends came to 10 bases. The CDR3 totals 14 residues. CDR1 and CDR2 (germline): SGHAT, FQNNGV. CDR3 bases: TGTGCCAGCAGCCATGGTTTAGTGAACACTGAAGCTTTCTGT. This codes for CASSHGLVNTEAFC.

The CDR3 DNA follows: TGTGCCAGCAGTTACGAGCCTGAAGCTTTCTTT. Translating it yields CASSYEPEAFF. The rearrangement joins TRBV6-5 to TRBJ1-1; D gene ambiguous. The CDR3 extends over 11 amino acids. The germline CDR1 and CDR2 sequences are MNHEY and SVGAGI. Trimming left V 2 bases short and J 6 bases short, with 4 bases between.

The V gene is TRBV5-1, the J gene TRBJ2-7, with D maybe TRBD2 (6 bases). The V end lost 0 bases, the J end lost 3 bases, and 10 bases lay between the germline ends. CDR1 and CDR2 from the germline V gene are SGHRS and YFSETQ. The length of the CDR3 is 14 residues. CDR3 protein: CASSLAGAGYEQYF. The CDR3 bases are TGCGCCAGCAGCTTGGCGGGAGCGGGCTACGAGCAGTACTTC.

This chain connects TRBV30 to TRBJ2-5; D might be TRBD1 (6 bases). The CDR3 sequence is 13 residues long. Germline lookup yields CDR1 GTSNPN and CDR2 SVGIG (reference sequence). V was clipped by 5 bases and J by 9 bases, with 19 bases between them. CDR3 protein: CAWSTGSGLAQYF. Written as DNA, the CDR3 is TGTGCCTGGTCAACAGGGTCCGGGTTGGCCCAGTACTTC.

The V gene is TRBV4-2, the J gene TRBJ2-7; 8 bases map to TRBD2. CDR3 length: 15 amino acids. In germline, CDR1 is LGHNA, CDR2 YNFKEQ. The V and J ends lost 0 bases and 7 bases, in that order; junction bases with no gene match: 8. CDR3: CASSQDPAGAREQYF. CDR3 coding DNA: TGTGCCAGCAGCCAAGATCCAGCGGGAGCGCGAGAGCAGTACTTC.

The chain links TRBV11-2 to TRBJ2-3; D ambiguous. Deletions cut 3 bases from V and 5 bases from J, with 6 bases between. The CDR3 has 12 amino acids. The germline V gene encodes CDR1 SGHAT and CDR2 FQNNGV. CDR3 bases: TGTGCCAGCAGCTTCAGTCGAGATACGCAGTATTTT. This encodes CASSFSRDTQYF.

The chain links TRBV6-1 to TRBJ2-7; 10 nucleotides line up with TRBD1. Germline V gene data show CDR1 as MNHNS and CDR2 as SASEGT. This CDR3 spans 17 amino acids. V trimming: 0 bases; J trimming: 2 bases; junction bases outside the gene matches: 7. CDR3 residues: CASSEATGGIQAYEQYF. Written as DNA, the CDR3 is TGTGCCAGCAGTGAAGCGACAGGGGGCATTCAAGCCTACGAGCAGTACTTC.

The chain joins TRBV7-6 to TRBJ2-7, with 7 bases fitting TRBD1. With 2 bases clipped from V and 2 bases from J, the junction kept 12 bases outside the gene matches. The CDR3 sequence is 17 residues long. The germline CDR1 and CDR2 sequences are SGHVS and FNYEAQ. CDR3 protein: CASSLNGRRQGAYEQYF. For the CDR3, the DNA is TGTGCCAGCAGCTTAAATGGACGGCGGCAGGGGGCCTACGAGCAGTACTTC. Drawing the rest from reference TRBV7-6 and TRBJ2-7, the complete variable domain is GAGVSQSPRYKVTKRGQDVALRCDPISGHVSLYWYRQALGQGPEFLTYFNYEAQQDKSGLPNDRFSAERPEGSISTLTIQRTEQRDSAMYRCASSLNGRRQGAYEQYFGPGTRLTVT.

In nucleotides, the CDR3 is TGTGCCAGCAGCGTAGTGGTAGCGGGAGGCACGAGCTCTGGGGCCAACGTCCTGACTTTC. Encoded protein: CASSVVVAGGTSSGANVLTF. The rearrangement uses TRBV9 and TRBJ2-6, with TRBD2 matching 10 bases. Trimming took 0 bases from V and 0 from J; bases not matched to a gene: 9. The CDR3 runs 20 residues. CDR1 and CDR2 (germline): SGDLS, YYNGEE.

Only one count was recorded for this clone. The rearrangement joins TRBV4-1 to TRBJ2-1; TRBD1 matches at 9 bases. The CDR3 contains 17 residues. The trim removed 0 bases at V and 4 bases at J, leaving 7 bases unmatched. Germline V CDR1 and CDR2: MGHRA, YSYEKL. The CDR3, as DNA: TGCGCCAGCAGCCAAGACGACAGGGGGTTTGCGTACAATGAGCAGTTCTTC. Its translation: CASSQDDRGFAYNEQFF.

This chain links TRBV18 with TRBJ1-2; 8 bases match TRBD1. The germline gives CDR1 KGHSH, CDR2 LQKENI. CDR3 size: 15 residues. The V gene end was trimmed by 5 bases and the J gene end by 3 bases; junction bases not matched to a gene: 8. The CDR3 bases are TGTGCCAGCTCATTATCGGACAGGGTTGACTATGGCTACACCTTC. Its translation: CASSLSDRVDYGYTF.

This chain connects TRBV11-2 to TRBJ2-7; 13 positions match TRBD2. Trimming took 5 bases from V and 6 from J; bases not matched to a gene: 7. Germline loops: CDR1 SGHAT, CDR2 FQNNGV. The CDR3 length is 15 residues. CDR3 coding DNA: TGTGCCAGCAGCCCCGGGACTAGCGGGGCTCGCGAGCAGTACTTC. This gives the protein CASSPGTSGAREQYF.

V and J are TRBV5-4 and TRBJ1-3; D is uncertain. The germline V and J ends were trimmed by 4 bases and 3 bases, with 17 bases remaining between them. Germline values: CDR1 SGHNT, CDR2 YYREEE (reference sequence). The CDR3 loop spans 16 amino acids. The CDR3 protein is CASSQAAGLLGNTIYF. The CDR3 DNA follows: TGTGCCAGCAGCCAAGCAGCTGGGCTACTTGGAAACACCATATATTTT.